The entry below describes one TCR beta chain. What it binds is unknown. This sample stems from a study of PD-L1 blockade in urothelial cancer. Study-level results: Tumor-associated clones in the blood of durable-benefit patients grew more at 3 weeks.

V was clipped by 4 bases and J by 7 bases, with 23 bases between them. Germline assignment: CDR1 SGDLS and CDR2 YYNGEE. The CDR3 runs to 16 residues. The templates were synthetic TCR analogs, and they were spiked into each PCR. Here immunoSEQ multiplex PCR was the method, and the copy in TCRdb shows in-frame clones only, minus some. The sample has 35,000 to 45,000 clones; roughly four fifths are singletons. Each patient supplied 1 to 8 pretreatment and on-treatment samples. The sample in question was PBMCs, obtained around atezolizumab (anti-PD-L1) treatment. The rearrangement links TRBV9 to TRBJ2-5; perhaps TRBD1 as D (5 bases). The receptor comes from a man between 65 and 80 years old with urothelial cancer. This CDR3 reads CASSPTAATSQGTQYF. In nucleotides, the CDR3 is TGTGCCAGCAGCCCCACCGCAGCGACAAGCCAGGGGACCCAGTACTTC.